This T cell receptor (beta chain) originates from a study of blood T cell repertoires in COVID-19. Produced via immunoSEQ multiplex PCR; TCRdb's table is partial and in-frame only. Among roughly 260,000 clones listed, about 87% were seen once. CDR3 length: 13 amino acids. Between the trimmed V and J ends, which lost 6 bases and 1 base, there was a span of 9 bases. CDR1 is LNHDA and CDR2 is SQIVND in the germline V gene (reference sequence). The clonotype was recovered from a man between 60 and 75 years old who had recovered from COVID-19. What was sequenced was peripheral blood. The J gene is TRBJ1-1, the V gene TRBV19; D not certain. The CDR3 coding sequence is TGTGCCAGTAGCGGAGGGCCGAACACTGAAGCTTTCTTT. Amino acid sequence: CASSGGPNTEAFF.